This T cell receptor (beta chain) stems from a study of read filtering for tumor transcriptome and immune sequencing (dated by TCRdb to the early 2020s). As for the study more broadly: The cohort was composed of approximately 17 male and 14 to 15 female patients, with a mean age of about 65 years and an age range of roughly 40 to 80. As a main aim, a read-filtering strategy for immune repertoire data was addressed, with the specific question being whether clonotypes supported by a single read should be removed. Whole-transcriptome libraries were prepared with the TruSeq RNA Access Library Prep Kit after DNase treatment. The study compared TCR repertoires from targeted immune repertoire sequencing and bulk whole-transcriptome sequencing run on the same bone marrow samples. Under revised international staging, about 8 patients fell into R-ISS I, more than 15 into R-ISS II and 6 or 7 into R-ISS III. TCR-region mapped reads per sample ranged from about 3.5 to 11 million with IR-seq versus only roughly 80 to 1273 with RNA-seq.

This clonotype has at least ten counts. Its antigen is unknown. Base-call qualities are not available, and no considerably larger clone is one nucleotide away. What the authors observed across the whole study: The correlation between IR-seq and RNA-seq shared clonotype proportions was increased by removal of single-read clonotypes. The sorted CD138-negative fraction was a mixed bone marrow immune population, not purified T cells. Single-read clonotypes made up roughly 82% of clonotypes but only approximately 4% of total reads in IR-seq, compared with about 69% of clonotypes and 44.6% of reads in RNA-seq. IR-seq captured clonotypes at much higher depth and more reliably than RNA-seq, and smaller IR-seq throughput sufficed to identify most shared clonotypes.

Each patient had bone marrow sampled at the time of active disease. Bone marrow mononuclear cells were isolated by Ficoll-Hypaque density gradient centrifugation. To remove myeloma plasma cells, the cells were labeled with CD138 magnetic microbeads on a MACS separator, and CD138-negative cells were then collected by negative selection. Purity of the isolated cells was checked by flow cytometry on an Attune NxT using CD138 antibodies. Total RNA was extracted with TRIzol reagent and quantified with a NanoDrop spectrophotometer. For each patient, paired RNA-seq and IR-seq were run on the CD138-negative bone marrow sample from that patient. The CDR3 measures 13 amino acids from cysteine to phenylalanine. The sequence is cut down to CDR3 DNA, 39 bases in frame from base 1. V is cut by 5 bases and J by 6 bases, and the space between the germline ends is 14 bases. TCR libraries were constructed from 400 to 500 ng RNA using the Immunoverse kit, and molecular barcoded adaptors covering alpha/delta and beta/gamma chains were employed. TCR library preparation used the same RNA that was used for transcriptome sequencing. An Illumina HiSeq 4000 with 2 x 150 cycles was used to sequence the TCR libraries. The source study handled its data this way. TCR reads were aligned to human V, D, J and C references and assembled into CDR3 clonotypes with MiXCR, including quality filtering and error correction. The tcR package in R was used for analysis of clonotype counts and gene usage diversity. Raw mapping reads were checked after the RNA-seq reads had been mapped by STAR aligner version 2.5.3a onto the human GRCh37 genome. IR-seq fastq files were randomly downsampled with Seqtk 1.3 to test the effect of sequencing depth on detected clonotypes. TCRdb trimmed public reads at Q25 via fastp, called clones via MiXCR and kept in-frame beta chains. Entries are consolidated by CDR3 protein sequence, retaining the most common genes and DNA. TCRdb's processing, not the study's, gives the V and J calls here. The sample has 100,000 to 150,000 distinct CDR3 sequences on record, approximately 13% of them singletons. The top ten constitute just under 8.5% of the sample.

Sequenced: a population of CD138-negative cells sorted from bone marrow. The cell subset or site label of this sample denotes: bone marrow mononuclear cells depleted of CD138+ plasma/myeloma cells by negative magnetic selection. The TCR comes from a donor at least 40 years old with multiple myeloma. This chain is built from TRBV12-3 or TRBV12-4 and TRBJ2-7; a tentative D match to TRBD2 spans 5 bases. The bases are TGTGCCAGCAGTCCGAATGGAGGTAGCGAGCAGTACTTC. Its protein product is CASSPNGGSEQYF.